These 3 T cell receptor beta chains were all obtained from the same sample, sequenced in a study of human thymus T cells. Sequencing was performed with immunoSEQ multiplex PCR; in TCRdb, only in-frame clones are kept and a portion is missing. The sample shows fewer than 90,000 clones, around 96% of them seen only once. Resections were taken during corrective heart surgery, and the thymus tissue came from these. Sequencing used thymus tissue. These receptors came from a boy less than two years old with a congenital heart defect but otherwise immunologically healthy.

The chain links TRBV9 to TRBJ1-6; D call uncertain. The V and J ends lost 0 bases and 3 bases respectively, with 7 bases between them. CDR1 SGDLS and CDR2 YYNGEE come from the germline V gene. The CDR3 covers 15 residues. CDR3 sequence: CASSVVADYNSPLHF. CDR3 in DNA: TGTGCCAGCAGCGTAGTGGCAGACTATAATTCACCCCTCCACTTT.

The chain couples TRBV6-5 to TRBJ2-1, with TRBD2 matching 8 bases. The CDR3 length is 15 residues. The germline V gene encodes CDR1 MNHEY and CDR2 SVGAGI. The trim removed 7 bases at V and 5 bases at J, leaving 10 bases unmatched. In DNA form, the CDR3 reads TGTGCCAGCACCTCCGGGACTAGAGCAGACAATGAGCAGTTCTTC. Its translation: CASTSGTRADNEQFF.

The chain combines TRBV27 with TRBJ1-5; no definite D call. CDR1 is MNHEY and CDR2 is SMNVEV in the germline V gene (reference sequence). V was pared by 8 bases and J by 1 base, with 12 bases between. The CDR3 sequence is 14 residues long. The CDR3 loop is CASGPPRSNQPQHF. As DNA, the CDR3 is TGTGCCAGCGGGCCTCCTCGGAGCAATCAGCCCCAGCATTTT.